This T cell receptor beta chain was found in a study of blood T cell repertoires in COVID-19. Some clones are missing from TCRdb's copy, which holds only in-frame ones; the method was immunoSEQ multiplex PCR. The sample gives a few hundred thousand clones, more than 75% of which show up once; approximately 3.1% is in the top ten. Deletions cut 2 bases from V and 4 bases from J, with 9 bases between. The CDR3 consists of 13 residues. From germline, CDR1 is SGHTA and CDR2 FQGNSA. The receptor comes from a woman in her thirties who had recovered from COVID-19. Sequenced sample: PBMCs or T cells enriched from blood (not recorded which). J is TRBJ2-7 and V is TRBV7-2; D gene ambiguous. The chain's CDR3 is CASSLSRKYEQYF. CDR3 nucleotide sequence: TGTGCCAGCAGCTTATCCAGAAAATACGAGCAGTACTTC.